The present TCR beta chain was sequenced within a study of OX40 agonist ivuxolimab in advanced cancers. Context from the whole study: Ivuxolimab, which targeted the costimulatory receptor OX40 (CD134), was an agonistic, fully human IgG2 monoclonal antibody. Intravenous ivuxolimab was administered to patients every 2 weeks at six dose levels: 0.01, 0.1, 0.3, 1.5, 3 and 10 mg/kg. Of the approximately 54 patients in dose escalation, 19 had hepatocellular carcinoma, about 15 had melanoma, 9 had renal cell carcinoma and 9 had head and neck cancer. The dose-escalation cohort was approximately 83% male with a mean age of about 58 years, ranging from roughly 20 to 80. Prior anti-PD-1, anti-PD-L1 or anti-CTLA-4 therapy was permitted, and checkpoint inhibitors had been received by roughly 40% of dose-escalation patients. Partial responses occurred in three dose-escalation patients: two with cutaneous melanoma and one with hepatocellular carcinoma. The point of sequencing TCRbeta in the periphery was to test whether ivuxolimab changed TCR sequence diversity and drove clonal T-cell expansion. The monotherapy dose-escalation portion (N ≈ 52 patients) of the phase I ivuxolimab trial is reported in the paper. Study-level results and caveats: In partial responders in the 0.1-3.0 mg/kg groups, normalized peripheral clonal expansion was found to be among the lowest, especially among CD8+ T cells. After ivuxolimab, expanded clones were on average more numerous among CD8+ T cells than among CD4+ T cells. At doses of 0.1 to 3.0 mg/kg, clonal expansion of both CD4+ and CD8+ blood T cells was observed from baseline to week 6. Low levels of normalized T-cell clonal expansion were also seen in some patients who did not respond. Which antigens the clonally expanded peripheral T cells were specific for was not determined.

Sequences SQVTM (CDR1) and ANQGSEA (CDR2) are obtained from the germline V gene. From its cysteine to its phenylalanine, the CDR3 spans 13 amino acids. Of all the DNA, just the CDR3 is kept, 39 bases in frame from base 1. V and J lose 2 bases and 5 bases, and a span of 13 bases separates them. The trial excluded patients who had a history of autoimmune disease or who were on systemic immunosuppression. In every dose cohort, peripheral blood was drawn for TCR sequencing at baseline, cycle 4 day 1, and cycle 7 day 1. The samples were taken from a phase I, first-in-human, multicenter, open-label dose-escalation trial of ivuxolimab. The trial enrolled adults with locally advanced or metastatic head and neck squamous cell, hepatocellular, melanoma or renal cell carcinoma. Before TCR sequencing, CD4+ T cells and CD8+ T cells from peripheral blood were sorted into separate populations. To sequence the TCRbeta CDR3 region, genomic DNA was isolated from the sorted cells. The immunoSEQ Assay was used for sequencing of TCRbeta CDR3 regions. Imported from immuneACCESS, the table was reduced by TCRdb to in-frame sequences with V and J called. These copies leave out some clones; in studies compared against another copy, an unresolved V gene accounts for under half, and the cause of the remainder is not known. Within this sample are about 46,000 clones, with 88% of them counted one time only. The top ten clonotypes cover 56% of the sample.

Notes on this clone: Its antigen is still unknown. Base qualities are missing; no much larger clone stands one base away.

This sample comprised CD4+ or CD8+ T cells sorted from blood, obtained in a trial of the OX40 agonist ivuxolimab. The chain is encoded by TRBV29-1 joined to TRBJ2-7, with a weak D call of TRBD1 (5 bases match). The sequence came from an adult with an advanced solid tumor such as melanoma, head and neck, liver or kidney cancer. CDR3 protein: CSVEFPGSNEQYF. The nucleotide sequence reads TGCAGCGTTGAATTTCCAGGGTCCAACGAGCAGTACTTC.